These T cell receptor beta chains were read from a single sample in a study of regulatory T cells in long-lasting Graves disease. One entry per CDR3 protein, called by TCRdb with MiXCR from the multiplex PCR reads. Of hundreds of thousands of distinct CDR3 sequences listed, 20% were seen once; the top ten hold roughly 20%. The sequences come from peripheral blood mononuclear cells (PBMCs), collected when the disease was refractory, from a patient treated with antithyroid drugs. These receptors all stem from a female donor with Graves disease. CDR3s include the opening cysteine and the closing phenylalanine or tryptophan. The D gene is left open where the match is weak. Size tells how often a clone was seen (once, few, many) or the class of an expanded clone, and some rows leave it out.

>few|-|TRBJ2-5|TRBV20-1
TGCAGTGCTAGAGTGCAAAGCGGTTGGTACCAAGAGACCCAGTACTTC
CSARVQSGWYQETQYF
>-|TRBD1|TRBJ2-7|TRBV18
TGTGCCAGCTCCCCTGGACAGGGGAGCGTCTACGAGCAGTACTTC
CASSPGQGSVYEQYF
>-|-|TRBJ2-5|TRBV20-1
TGCAGTGCTACACCCGTAACGGGGCAGGGGGGTCGAGAGACCCAGTACTTC
CSATPVTGQGGRETQYF
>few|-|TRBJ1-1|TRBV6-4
TGTGCCAGCAGTGTGGCCCTAGACACTGAAGCTTTCTTT
CASSVALDTEAFF
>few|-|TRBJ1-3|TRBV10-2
TGCGCCAGCAGTGAGTGGTCAGGAGGGAGAAACACCATATATTTT
CASSEWSGGRNTIYF
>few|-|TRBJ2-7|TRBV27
TGTGCCAGCAGTTACGGCCAGGACTCCTACGAGCAGTACTTC
CASSYGQDSYEQYF
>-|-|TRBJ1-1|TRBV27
TGTGCCAGTCACCAGGGTCGAAACACTGAAGCTTTCTTT
CASHQGRNTEAFF
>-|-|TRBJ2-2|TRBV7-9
TGTGCCAGCAGCTTACTTGGGGCTTCCACCGGGGAGCTGTTTTTT
CASSLLGASTGELFF
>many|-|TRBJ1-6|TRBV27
TGTGCCAGCAGTTCACCCCTTGGCAGTGCAAATTCACCCCTCCACTTT
CASSSPLGSANSPLHF
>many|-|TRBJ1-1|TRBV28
TGTGCCAGCAGTTCTTGGGGACGGGTCACTGAAGCTTTCTTT
CASSSWGRVTEAFF
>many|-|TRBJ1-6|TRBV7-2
TGTGCCAGCAGCTTAGCGGTGAGGTATTCACCCCTCCACTTT
CASSLAVRYSPLHF
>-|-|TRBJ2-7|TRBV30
TGTGCCTGGAGTGTTCTACTGGGCGGGCCCTCCTACGAGCAGTACTTC
CAWSVLLGGPSYEQYF
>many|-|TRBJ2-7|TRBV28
TGTGCCAGCAGTAGGCAGACAAGCTCCTACGAGCAGTACTTC
CASSRQTSSYEQYF
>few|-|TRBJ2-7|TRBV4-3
TGCGCCAGCAGCCCCTCAAGCGCCGACTCGGCGTACGAGCAGTACTTC
CASSPSSADSAYEQYF
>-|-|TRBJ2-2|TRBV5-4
TGTGCCAGCAGCTTGGTTAGGACTTCGAACACCGGGGAGCTGTTTTTT
CASSLVRTSNTGELFF
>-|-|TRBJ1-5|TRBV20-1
TGCAGTGCTAGAACCGTCGAGGGTCTGAATCAGCCCCAGCATTTT
CSARTVEGLNQPQHF
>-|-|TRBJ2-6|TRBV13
TGTGCCAGCAGCTTAGTAGAGGTACCCGGGGCCAACGTCCTGACTTTC
CASSLVEVPGANVLTF
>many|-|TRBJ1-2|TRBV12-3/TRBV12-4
TGTGCCAGCAGAAGGGGCTATGGCTACACCTTC
CASRRGYGYTF
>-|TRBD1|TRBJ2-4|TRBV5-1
TGCGCCAGCAGCTTGGATAACAGGGGGCTAGCCAAAAACATTCAGTACTTC
CASSLDNRGLAKNIQYF
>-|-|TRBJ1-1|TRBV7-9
TGTGCCAGCAGCGATCGGGCCAATTTGAACACTGAAGCTTTCTTT
CASSDRANLNTEAFF
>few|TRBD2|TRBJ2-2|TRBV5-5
TGTGCCAGCAGCCGCTTGATTTCGGGACTAGCTAACACCGGGGAGCTGTTTTTT
CASSRLISGLANTGELFF
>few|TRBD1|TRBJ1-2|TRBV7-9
TGTGCCAGCAGCCGCGGGACAGGAGATGGAAACTATGGCTACACCTTC
CASSRGTGDGNYGYTF
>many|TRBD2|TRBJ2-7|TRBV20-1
TGCAGTGCTAGGTGGAGGGGACTAGCGGGACTCGAGCAGTACTTC
CSARWRGLAGLEQYF
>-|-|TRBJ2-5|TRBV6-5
TGTGCCAGCAGTTACGGGGGGCACTACCAAGAGACCCAGTACTTC
CASSYGGHYQETQYF
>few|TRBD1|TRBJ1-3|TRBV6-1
TGTGCCAGCAGTAGAACCGGGACAGGCGGGAACACCATATATTTT
CASSRTGTGGNTIYF
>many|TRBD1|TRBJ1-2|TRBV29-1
TGCAGCGTTGAAGGTCTGGGGCGTCAGGGGGCAAATGGCTACACCTTC
CSVEGLGRQGANGYTF
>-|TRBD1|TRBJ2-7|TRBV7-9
TGTGCCAGCAGCCTACAGGGGGGACCCTCCTACGAGCAGTACTTC
CASSLQGGPSYEQYF
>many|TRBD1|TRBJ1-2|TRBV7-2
TGTGCCAGCAGCTTAGCGGGGACAGGGTCTGGCTACACCTTC
CASSLAGTGSGYTF
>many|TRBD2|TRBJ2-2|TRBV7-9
TGTGCCAGCAGCTCGACTCCGGGATCTTCTAGCGGCAAGAACACCGGGGAGCTGTTTTTT
CASSSTPGSSSGKNTGELFF
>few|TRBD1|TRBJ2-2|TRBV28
TGTGCCAGCAGTTTCCGAGACAGGGGGCTCAGCGGGGAGCTGTTTTTT
CASSFRDRGLSGELFF
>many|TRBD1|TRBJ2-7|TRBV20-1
TGCAGTGCTAGAGACCCAGGGGGCGAGCAGTACTTC
CSARDPGGEQYF
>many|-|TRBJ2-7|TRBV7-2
TGTGCCAGCAGCTTAGCGCCAGGTCCCTACGAGCAGTACTTC
CASSLAPGPYEQYF